Below, 25 T cell receptor beta chains from the same sample are listed, as sequenced in a study of cytomegalovirus exposure and HLA in healthy donors. A multiplex PCR was run with 60 Vbeta primers and 13 Jbeta primers. TCRdb keeps only in-frame clones here, not all; method: immunoSEQ multiplex PCR. This repertoire shows some 200,000 clones, approximately 65% found once; its top ten account for around 2.9%. The sequenced sample consisted of PBMCs. The receptor source for this set is a man aged 35 to 55 in good health and CMV-seronegative.

This rearrangement joins TRBV2 to TRBJ2-7; D ambiguous. V was trimmed by 7 bases and J by 2 bases, leaving 6 bases between them. The length of the CDR3 is 11 residues. Germline V gene data show CDR1 as SNHLY and CDR2 as FYNNEI. This CDR3 reads CASTVAYEQYF. In nucleotides, the CDR3 is TGTGCCAGCACTGTCGCCTACGAGCAGTACTTC.

The chain recombines TRBV6-5 with TRBJ2-7; D gene ambiguous. CDR1 is MNHEY, CDR2 SVGAGI, per germline. Trimming took off 2 bases at V and 2 bases at J, with 13 bases between the two ends. The CDR3 length is 15 residues. CDR3 coding DNA: TGTGCCAGCAGTTACCGGATGGTTGGAGCCTACGAGCAGTACTTC. Residues: CASSYRMVGAYEQYF.

This clone was counted only a few times. Here the CDR3 reads CASTGELFF. CDR3 sequence (DNA): TGTGCCAGCACGGGGGAGCTGTTTTTT. The rearrangement joins TRBV6-1 to TRBJ2-2; D ambiguous. V was shortened by 7 bases and J by 8 bases, with 2 bases between the two germline ends. CDR3 length: 9 residues. Germline V gene data show CDR1 as MNHNS and CDR2 as SASEGT.

The rearrangement links TRBV6-6 to TRBJ2-5; weak D call: TRBD1 (6 bases). Deletions cut 7 bases from V and 1 base from J, with 13 bases between. CDR1 is MNHNY and CDR2 is SVGAGI in the germline V gene (reference sequence). This CDR3 is built from 14 residues. CDR3 in DNA: TGTGCCAGCACCCAGGGGTCTTCCCAAGAGACCCAGTACTTC. Its protein product is CASTQGSSQETQYF.

The genes are TRBV28 and TRBJ2-5, with D possibly TRBD2 on 6 matching bases. The CDR3 has 16 residues. V was shortened by 3 bases and J by 3 bases, with 17 bases between the two germline ends. Germline CDR1 and CDR2: MDHEN and SYDVKM. In DNA, the CDR3 is TGTGCCAGCAGTTTGGGACTGCCTAGCGTCAAAGAGACCCAGTACTTC. It encodes CASSLGLPSVKETQYF.

V usage is TRBV5-1 and J usage is TRBJ1-1; 12 nucleotides line up with TRBD1. Germline V gene sequence: CDR1 SGHRS, CDR2 YFSETQ. CDR3 length equals 17 residues. The V segment lost 0 bases and the J segment 4 bases; nucleotides outside the gene matches: 7. The CDR3 coding sequence is TGCGCCAGCAGCTTGGGGGACAGGGGGCAGGTGGGCACTGAAGCTTTCTTT. Protein: CASSLGDRGQVGTEAFF.

V gene TRBV19 combines with J gene TRBJ2-3, with TRBD2 identical over 7 bases. Germline CDR1 LNHDA, CDR2 SQIVND (reference sequence). Trimming at V came to 7 bases and at J to 3 bases, leaving 7 bases not matched to a gene. This CDR3 spans 14 amino acids. The CDR3 is CASTRVRGTDTQYF. The CDR3 coding sequence is TGTGCCAGTACCCGAGTGCGGGGGACAGATACGCAGTATTTT.

J is TRBJ2-2 and V is TRBV11-3; unclear D gene. The CDR3 length is 14 residues. CDR1 SGHNT and CDR2 YENEEA come from the germline V gene. The V end was cut by 5 bases, the J end by 4 bases, with 11 bases between. The CDR3 protein is CASSQYPGTGELFF. The CDR3 DNA sequence: TGTGCCAGCAGCCAGTACCCGGGCACCGGGGAGCTGTTTTTT. Together with reference TRBV11-3 and TRBJ2-2, the CDR3 gives the full variable domain: EAGVVQSPRYKIIEKKQPVAFWCNPISGHNTLYWYLQNLGQGPELLIRYENEEAVDDSQLPKDRFSAERLKGVDSTLKIQPAELGDSAVYLCASSQYPGTGELFFGEGSRLTVL.

The V gene is TRBV19, the J gene TRBJ2-7; no clear D gene. Germline lookup yields CDR1 LNHDA and CDR2 SQIVND (reference sequence). V gave up 5 bases and J gave up 1 base, with 6 bases separating them. This CDR3 region has 12 residues. The CDR3 is CASSSVSYEQYF. DNA of the CDR3: TGTGCCAGTAGTTCTGTTTCCTACGAGCAGTACTTC.

V gene TRBV5-8 combines with J gene TRBJ1-5; no clear D gene. The germline V gene has CDR1 SGHTS and CDR2 YDEGEE. The CDR3 spans 15 residues. V gave up 2 bases and J gave up 0 bases, with 9 bases separating them. Here the CDR3 DNA reads TGTGCCAGCAGCTTTATTCGAGGTAGCAATCAGCCCCAGCATTTT. This encodes CASSFIRGSNQPQHF.

This chain uses TRBV29-1 with TRBJ2-3, with 7 bases lining up with TRBD1. This CDR3 spans 13 amino acids. V lost 4 bases to trimming and J lost 7 bases; unmatched junction nucleotides: 8. Germline CDR1 is SQVTM and CDR2 is ANQGSEA. The CDR3 sequence is CSVGSDRSNTQYF. The CDR3 DNA follows: TGCAGCGTTGGTTCGGACAGGTCGAATACGCAGTATTTT.

The V and J genes are TRBV5-4 and TRBJ2-7, with 14 positions matching TRBD2. The length of the CDR3 is 16 residues. Per germline, CDR1 SGHNT and CDR2 YYREEE (reference sequence). The V and J ends lost 0 bases and 4 bases, in that order; junction bases with no gene match: 3. CDR3 DNA sequence: TGTGCCAGCAGCTTGGCGGGGACTAGCGGGAGATACGAGCAGTACTTC. Its protein product is CASSLAGTSGRYEQYF. The full variable domain, rest sourced from reference TRBV5-4 and TRBJ2-7, is ETGVTQSPTHLIKTRGQQVTLRCSSQSGHNTVSWYQQALGQGPQFIFQYYREEENGRGNFPPRFSGLQFPNYSSELNVNALELDDSALYLCASSLAGTSGRYEQYFGPGTRLTVT.

The gene calls are TRBV6-1 and TRBJ2-3, with a possible D match to TRBD2 (5 bases). This CDR3 is 14 amino acids long. Trimming removed 8 bases from V and 0 bases from J, with 12 bases in between. Germline V lookup: CDR1 MNHNS, CDR2 SASEGT. The CDR3: CASAFGLSTDTQYF. The CDR3 DNA reads TGTGCCAGCGCCTTCGGACTCAGCACAGATACGCAGTATTTT.

The genes are TRBV4-2 and TRBJ1-5, with 7 positions matching TRBD1. The germline gives CDR1 LGHNA, CDR2 YNFKEQ. The length of the CDR3 is 15 residues. Trimming at V came to 1 base and at J to 4 bases, leaving 4 bases not matched to a gene. In nucleotides, the CDR3 is TGTGCCAGCAGCCAAGGGTGGGACAGAAATCAGCCCCAGCATTTT. This sequence encodes CASSQGWDRNQPQHF.

Details on this clone: The junction and the germline gene differ at one end; a read error may be behind it. This rearrangement joins TRBV7-9 to TRBJ2-2; D is possibly TRBD1 (6 bases). CDR3 length: 16 residues. Per the germline V gene, CDR1 is SEHNR and CDR2 is FQNEAQ (reference sequence). CDR3 in DNA: TGTTCCAGCAGGATCTATTTAAACAGGGTCACCGGGGAGCTGTTTTTT. Its protein is CSSRIYLNRVTGELFF. Using reference TRBV7-9 and TRBJ2-2 for the parts outside the CDR3, the full variable domain is DTGVSQNPRHKITKRGQNVTFRCDPISEHNRLYWYRQTLGQGPEFLTYFQNEAQLEKSRLLSDRFSAERPKGSFSTLEIQRTEQGDSAMYLCSSRIYLNRVTGELFFGEGSRLTVL.

V is TRBV4-1 and J is TRBJ2-1; possibly TRBD2 for D (6 bases). With 0 bases removed from V and 6 bases from J, the gap between germline ends came to 18 bases. The CDR3 totals 17 residues. Germline-derived CDR1 and CDR2 are MGHRA and YSYEKL. Here the CDR3 DNA reads TGCGCCAGCAGCCAAGATATCGGAGGGGCAGGGTCCAATGAGCAGTTCTTC. Its protein product is CASSQDIGGAGSNEQFF.

The CDR3 protein is CASSLNTDYGYTF. The CDR3, as DNA: TGTGCCAGCAGCTTAAACACAGACTATGGCTACACCTTC. The chain carries TRBV7-8 and TRBJ1-2; D is uncertain. Trimming removed 2 bases from V and 3 bases from J, with 7 bases in between. CDR3 length: 13 residues. Germline loops: CDR1 SGHVS, CDR2 FQNEAQ.

The chain recombines TRBV7-7 with TRBJ2-2, with D hard to call. The CDR3 covers 15 residues. Trimming took off 1 base at V and 1 base at J, with 7 bases between the two ends. Per germline, CDR1 SSHAT and CDR2 FNYEAQ (reference sequence). The CDR3 is CASSLGPGNTGELFF. CDR3 DNA: TGTGCCAGCAGCTTAGGTCCAGGGAACACCGGGGAGCTGTTTTTT. The complete variable domain, with remaining parts taken from reference TRBV7-7 and TRBJ2-2, reads GAGVSQSPRYKVTKRGQDVTLRCDPISSHATLYWYQQALGQGPEFLTYFNYEAQPDKSGLPSDRFSAERPEGSISTLTIQRTEQRDSAMYRCASSLGPGNTGELFFGEGSRLTVL.

The rearrangement uses TRBV5-1 and TRBJ2-3; 9 bases are shared with TRBD1. V was pared by 0 bases and J by 6 bases, with 11 bases of the junction left unmatched. This CDR3 contains 17 residues. Germline assignment: CDR1 SGHRS and CDR2 YFSETQ. CDR3 sequence: CASSLEGTGGGLDTQYF. CDR3 coding DNA: TGCGCCAGCAGCTTGGAGGGAACAGGGGGCGGGTTGGATACGCAGTATTTT. Complete variable domain (other parts from reference TRBV5-1 and TRBJ2-3): KAGVTQTPRYLIKTRGQQVTLSCSPISGHRSVSWYQQTPGQGLQFLFEYFSETQRNKGNFPGRFSGRQFSNSRSEMNVSTLELGDSALYLCASSLEGTGGGLDTQYFGPGTRLTVL.

The rearrangement joins TRBV12-5 to TRBJ1-4; perhaps TRBD1 as D (5 bases). This CDR3 has 15 amino acids. The germline gives CDR1 LGHNT, CDR2 FRNRAP. Deletions cut 4 bases from V and 7 bases from J, with 16 bases between. The DNA for the CDR3 is TGTGCTAGTGGTTCCTACGGGGGGACCGGTGAAAAACTGTTTTTT. Translated, it gives CASGSYGGTGEKLFF. Looking up the rest from reference TRBV12-5 and TRBJ1-4 gives the full variable domain: DARVTQTPRHKVTEMGQEVTMRCQPILGHNTVFWYRQTMMQGLELLAYFRNRAPLDDSGMPKDRFSAEMPDATLATLKIQPSEPRDSAVYFCASGSYGGTGEKLFFGSGTQLSVL.

The gene calls are TRBV11-2 and TRBJ1-1, with D perhaps TRBD1 (5 bases). V was cut by 6 bases and J by 0 bases, with 11 bases left in between. Germline loops: CDR1 SGHAT, CDR2 FQNNGV. This CDR3 comprises 14 residues. CDR3 protein: CASRIQEMNTEAFF. CDR3 DNA: TGTGCCAGCAGAATACAGGAAATGAACACTGAAGCTTTCTTT.

A few counts support this clone. V and J are TRBV27 and TRBJ2-5, with D possibly matching TRBD2 (6 bases). Trimming took 0 bases from V and 4 from J, leaving 9 bases between them. From germline, CDR1 is MNHEY and CDR2 SMNVEV (reference sequence). This CDR3 is built from 14 residues. The CDR3 region has the DNA TGTGCCAGCAGTTTATCGGGAGGATTAGAGACCCAGTACTTC. This encodes CASSLSGGLETQYF.

The gene calls are TRBV28 and TRBJ2-2, with D perhaps matching TRBD1 (5 bases). V gave up 2 bases and J gave up 5 bases, with 9 bases separating them. Germline V gene lookup returns CDR1 MDHEN and CDR2 SYDVKM. This CDR3 is built from 14 residues. The CDR3 protein is CASSLKGATGELFF. CDR3 coding DNA: TGTGCCAGCAGTTTAAAAGGGGCTACCGGGGAGCTGTTTTTT. The whole variable domain, filled in from reference TRBV28 and TRBJ2-2, reads DVKVTQSSRYLVKRTGEKVFLECVQDMDHENMFWYRQDPGLGLRLIYFSYDVKMKEKGDIPEGYSVSREKKERFSLILESASTNQTSMYLCASSLKGATGELFFGEGSRLTVL.

The V and J genes are TRBV6-5 and TRBJ2-7; D may be TRBD1 (6 bases). The CDR3 runs to 15 residues. V was cut by 10 bases and J by 3 bases, with 22 bases left in between. From germline, CDR1 is MNHEY and CDR2 SVGAGI. This CDR3 is CATQLQGIDIYEQYF. CDR3 nucleotides: TGTGCCACCCAGTTACAGGGAATAGACATCTACGAGCAGTACTTC.

Of note for this clone: Sequence at one end of the junction differs from germline and may be a read error. This chain connects TRBV7-7 to TRBJ2-5, with a tentative D call TRBD2 (5 bases). Germline-derived CDR1 and CDR2 are SSHAT and FNYEAQ (reference sequence). CDR3 length: 13 amino acids. The CDR3 region has the DNA TGTGCTAGCAGCTACGAACGGGGTGGGGAGCAGTACTTC. It translates to CASSYERGGEQYF.